A selection of T cell receptor beta chains follows, all from one sample in a study of cytomegalovirus exposure and HLA in healthy donors. Sequenced by immunoSEQ multiplex PCR; TCRdb stores in-frame clones only, minus some. The sample shows over 65,000 clones, approximately 81% of them seen only once. Sequences were obtained from PBMCs. The receptors were gathered from a woman aged 25 to 39 in good health and CMV-seropositive. The CDR3 runs from the conserved cysteine through the conserved F or W. D genes are given only for firm matches. Size values are once, few and many counts, or a class for expanded clones, and some rows have none.

D gene	V gene	J gene	clone size	CDR3 DNA	CDR3 protein
-	TRBV27	TRBJ1-5	-	TGTGCCAGCAGTTTATCTCCCATTGGGGCTGGTCAGCCCCAGCATTTT	CASSLSPIGAGQPQHF
-	TRBV9	TRBJ1-2	-	TGTGCCAGCAGCCCCCACAGAGATAACTATGGCTACACCTTC	CASSPHRDNYGYTF
-	TRBV19	TRBJ2-6	-	TGTGCCAGTAGTAGGACAACAGGGGACTGGGCCAACGTCCTGACTTTC	CASSRTTGDWANVLTF
-	TRBV6-6	TRBJ2-7	few	TGTGCCAGCAGCCCGTTCTACGAGCAGTACTTC	CASSPFYEQYF
-	TRBV27	TRBJ1-1	-	TGTGCCAGCAGTTTCGGCAGGGGCACTGAAGCTTTCTTT	CASSFGRGTEAFF
-	TRBV7-9	TRBJ2-7	-	TGTGCCAGCAGCTTACAGGGACAAGCCTACGAGCAGTACTTC	CASSLQGQAYEQYF
TRBD2	TRBV7-8	TRBJ2-3	-	TGTGCCAGCAGTAGAGGAACCGGGAGACTAGCGGGAGGCACAGATACGCAGTATTTT	CASSRGTGRLAGGTDTQYF
-	TRBV7-3	TRBJ1-1	-	TGTGCCAGCAGCTTAACTTCGTACTCTGAAGCTTTCTTT	CASSLTSYSEAFF
-	TRBV28	TRBJ1-2	-	TGTGCCAGCGGCCGTGAGACAGCCCTTTACTATGGCTACACCTTC	CASGRETALYYGYTF
TRBD2	TRBV4-3	TRBJ2-3	-	TGCGCCAGCAGCCGGGCGGGGGATACAGATACGCAGTATTTT	CASSRAGDTDTQYF
TRBD1	TRBV19	TRBJ2-7	once	TGTGCCAGTAGTACACCGGGACAGGGGACCTACGAGCAGTACTTC	CASSTPGQGTYEQYF
-	TRBV6-5	TRBJ2-5	once	-	CASSYVGTGNQETRYF
TRBD2	TRBV19	TRBJ2-7	-	TGTGCCAGTAGTACGGGACTAGCGGGCTACGAGCAGTACTTC	CASSTGLAGYEQYF
TRBD1	TRBV15	TRBJ1-2	-	TGTGCCACCAGCGGCCCGGGACAGCCGTATGGCTACACCTTC	CATSGPGQPYGYTF
TRBD1	TRBV9	TRBJ2-3	-	TGTGCCAGCAGCGTGACAGGGGGAAATACGCAGTATTTT	CASSVTGGNTQYF
-	TRBV6-1	TRBJ2-7	-	TGTGCCAGCAGTGACTCGACAGACTTGGGCGAGCAGTACTTC	CASSDSTDLGEQYF
TRBD1	TRBV2	TRBJ2-7	-	TGTGCCTCCCGGACAGGGAACTACGAGCAGTACTTC	CASRTGNYEQYF
TRBD2	TRBV6-6	TRBJ2-3	once	TGTGCCAGCACCCCACTAGCGGGAGTTCGGGATACGCAGTATTTT	CASTPLAGVRDTQYF
TRBD1	TRBV6-1	TRBJ1-5	-	TGTGCCAGCAGTGGTCAGGGGGGCTCTCAGCCCCAGCATTTT	CASSGQGGSQPQHF
-	TRBV7-2	TRBJ2-6	-	TGTGCCAGCAGCTTTAGAGGGACTGGGGCCAACGTCCTGACTTTC	CASSFRGTGANVLTF
-	TRBV11-2	TRBJ2-7	-	TGTGCCAGCAGCCACCCTAGTGGGAGAAGAGATCCCTACGAGCAGTACTTC	CASSHPSGRRDPYEQYF
TRBD1	TRBV5-8	TRBJ1-2	few	TGTGCCAGCAGCTTGGAGACAGGGGCCAACTATGGCTACACCTTC	CASSLETGANYGYTF
-	TRBV7-8	TRBJ2-3	-	TGTGCCAGCAGCCCCGCCGGGGGATTTAGCACAGATACGCAGTATTTT	CASSPAGGFSTDTQYF
TRBD1	TRBV11-2	TRBJ2-7	once	TGTGCCAGCCGACGGACAGGGGCCTACGAGCAGTACTTC	CASRRTGAYEQYF
-	TRBV5-4	TRBJ2-5	-	TGTGCCAGCAGCTCTGGACTGCCTTTTGAGACCCAGTACTTC	CASSSGLPFETQYF
TRBD1	TRBV5-6	TRBJ2-7	-	TGTGCCAGCAGCGGAGGGACAGGGTCTTTCTACGAGCAGTACTTC	CASSGGTGSFYEQYF
TRBD1	TRBV5-6	TRBJ1-2	-	TGTGCCAGCAGCGTCGGGGACAGGCGTCGTTCCCCTAACTATGGCTACACCTTC	CASSVGDRRRSPNYGYTF
TRBD1	TRBV4-3	TRBJ1-4	-	TGCGCCAGCAGCCAAGGGACAGGGGCCGGAAAACTGTTTTTT	CASSQGTGAGKLFF
-	TRBV19	TRBJ1-2	few	TGTGCCAGTAGTAGTCAATTAGCTAACTATGGCTACACCTTC	CASSSQLANYGYTF
-	TRBV30	TRBJ2-5	-	TGTGCCTGGAGTTTGGAGGAGACCCAGTACTTC	CAWSLEETQYF
-	TRBV6-4	TRBJ1-2	-	TGTGCCAGCAGTGACTGGGGACATATATCTAACTATGGCTACACCTTC	CASSDWGHISNYGYTF
-	TRBV7-9	TRBJ1-1	few	TGTGCCAGCAGCCCGACGGGGAACACTGAAGCTTTCTTT	CASSPTGNTEAFF
TRBD2	TRBV28	TRBJ2-1	-	TGTGCCAGCAGTCCCCCCGGGACTAGCGGGAGGTACAATGAGCAGTTCTTC	CASSPPGTSGRYNEQFF
TRBD2	TRBV9	TRBJ2-7	-	TGTGCCAGCAGCGTCGGACTAGACCTCTCCTACGAGCAGTACTTC	CASSVGLDLSYEQYF
TRBD1	TRBV18	TRBJ1-5	-	TGTGCCAGCTCACCACCGGGGGACAGCTATCAGCCCCAGCATTTT	CASSPPGDSYQPQHF
-	TRBV20-1	TRBJ2-2	-	TGCAGTGCTGAGATATCCGGGGAGCTGTTTTTT	CSAEISGELFF
-	TRBV6-5	TRBJ1-5	few	TGTGCCAGCAGCCCACAGGTCTATAGCAATCAGCCCCAGCATTTT	CASSPQVYSNQPQHF
-	TRBV29-1	TRBJ2-1	-	TGCAGCGTCAGGAGGGCATACAATGAGCAGTTCTTC	CSVRRAYNEQFF
-	TRBV2	TRBJ2-3	-	TGTGCCAGCAGCTCGGTTTCGGGAGCAAAGGGAGATACGCAGTATTTT	CASSSVSGAKGDTQYF
-	TRBV7-6	TRBJ2-1	-	TGTGCCAGCAGCTTAGAACCAGGAAGCTCCTACAATGAGCAGTTCTTC	CASSLEPGSSYNEQFF
TRBD1	TRBV6-1	TRBJ1-5	few	TGTGCCAGCAATCGGGACAGCCGGCCCCAGCATTTT	CASNRDSRPQHF
-	TRBV6-1	TRBJ2-3	-	TGTGCCAGTGGAGGGGCAGGGCTACACACAGATACGCAGTATTTT	CASGGAGLHTDTQYF
TRBD1	TRBV2	TRBJ1-5	few	TGTGCCAGCAGTCGGACAGGGAATCAGCCCCAGCATTTT	CASSRTGNQPQHF
-	TRBV6-1	TRBJ1-1	-	TGTGCCATCAGTGACAGCTGGGGGGACACTGAAGCTTTCTTT	CAISDSWGDTEAFF
TRBD1	TRBV4-3	TRBJ2-3	-	TGCGCCAGCAGCCAAGGGGGGACAGGTAGCACAGATACGCAGTATTTT	CASSQGGTGSTDTQYF
-	TRBV14	TRBJ2-2	-	TGTGCCAGCAGCCAAGCAGGGTTTGAGCCCGGGGAGCTGTTTTTT	CASSQAGFEPGELFF
-	TRBV28	TRBJ2-3	-	TGTGCCAGCAGTTTTGTAGCGGGCACAGATACGCAGTATTTT	CASSFVAGTDTQYF
-	TRBV29-1	TRBJ1-5	-	TGCAGCGTTGATATGGGGGCTGATCAGCCCCAGCATTTT	CSVDMGADQPQHF
-	TRBV6-5	TRBJ1-1	few	TGTGCCAGCAACGCGGATACTCGGGAAGCTTTCTTT	CASNADTREAFF
-	TRBV19	TRBJ2-6	-	TGTGCCAGTAGTATTGATGCAGGGTCTGGGGCCAACGTCCTGACTTTC	CASSIDAGSGANVLTF
-	TRBV4-3	TRBJ2-7	-	TGCGCCAGCAGCCAAGATTTACGACTCGTTTTCTCCTACGAGCAGTACTTC	CASSQDLRLVFSYEQYF
-	TRBV5-1	TRBJ2-5	once	TGCGCCAGCAGCTTGGGCGGGGCTCAAGAGACCCAGTACTTC	CASSLGGAQETQYF
TRBD1	TRBV5-6	TRBJ1-3	-	TGTGCCAGCAGCCGGAAAGACAGGGCTGGAAACACCATATATTTT	CASSRKDRAGNTIYF
-	TRBV29-1	TRBJ2-1	-	TGCAGCGTCCATTCGACAGTCACGAGCTCCTACAATGAGCAGTTCTTC	CSVHSTVTSSYNEQFF
-	TRBV7-2	TRBJ2-5	-	TGTGCCAGCAGCTGGGGCTTGAGGGGGAGAGGCCAAGAGACCCAGTACTTC	CASSWGLRGRGQETQYF
TRBD2	TRBV11-2	TRBJ2-1	-	TGTGCCAGCCGGCGGGGGGGGGCTGATGAGCAGTTCTTC	CASRRGGADEQFF
-	TRBV7-2	TRBJ1-6	-	TGTGCCAGCAGCTCGACCAGGGGTTCACCCCTCCACTTT	CASSSTRGSPLHF